The entry below describes one T cell receptor beta chain. Looked up from germline, CDR1 is DFQATT and CDR2 is SNEGSKA (reference sequence). Trimming cost V 0 bases and J 4 bases, with 15 bases left between them. The CDR3 runs 15 residues. The source of the sample is a study of CD8+CD57+ T cells in acquired aplastic anemia. Patients chosen for sequencing had CD8+CD57+ cells that had expanded, as shown by flow cytometry. Template material for TCR beta VDJ and CDR3 profiling consisted of genomic DNA. MiXCR was run by TCRdb on the reads, yielding one entry per CDR3 protein. The table includes under 250,000 distinct CDR3 sequences, around 46% detected once.

The chain couples TRBV20-1 to TRBJ1-1; D is possibly TRBD1 (6 bases). This TCR came from a human donor with aplastic anemia. The sequencing input was sorted CD4+, CD8+, or CD8+CD57+ T cells (not recorded which) from PBMCs. As DNA, the CDR3 is TGCAGTGCTAGAGATCCGGGGGCGCCTGGCACTGAAGCTTTCTTT. Amino acids: CSARDPGAPGTEAFF.